The 16 T cell receptor beta chains below all came from one sample that was sequenced in a study of patients and donors after allogeneic stem cell transplantation (dated by TCRdb to 2018 to 2021). Libraries were made using RT-PCR. TCRdb shows the sequencer as NextSeq 550. TCRdb reran the public reads through fastp at Q25 and MiXCR, keeping productive beta chains. Duplicate CDR3 protein sequences are folded into a single record with the most common DNA and genes. Here the sample has around 200,000 distinct CDR3 sequences; around 40% occur a single time. The ten top clones hold approximately 10% of the sample. Sequencing input: blood, either unsorted or a sorted T cell fraction (not recorded which). Source of these receptors: a human donor who was either an allogeneic HSCT recipient or a stem cell or donor lymphocyte infusion donor (not recorded which). It is not recorded whose cells these are; they may come from a transplant donor.

This chain connects TRBV18 to TRBJ1-1; D call uncertain. V lost 1 base and J lost 2, with 11 bases in between. The CDR3 is 15 residues long. In germline, CDR1 is KGHSH, CDR2 LQKENI. CDR3 DNA sequence: TGTGCCAGCTCACCACAGACTACAAGTAACACTGAAGCTTTCTTT. Translation gives CASSPQTTSNTEAFF.

This clonotype was counted between two and nine times. V usage is TRBV4-1 and J usage is TRBJ2-3; 7 bases are a match to TRBD2. In germline, CDR1 is MGHRA, CDR2 YSYEKL. The V segment lost 3 bases and the J segment 4 bases; nucleotides outside the gene matches: 4. The CDR3 is made up of 14 amino acids. In DNA form, the CDR3 reads TGCGCCAGCAGCCAGAGGACTAGGTCAGATACGCAGTATTTT. This encodes CASSQRTRSDTQYF.

This clonotype turned up a few times. V usage is TRBV20-1 and J usage is TRBJ1-6; 7 bases map to TRBD1. The J segment lost 5 bases and the V segment lost 7 bases, leaving 11 bases of the junction unmatched. Per the germline V gene, CDR1 is DFQATT and CDR2 is SNEGSKA (reference sequence). The CDR3 has 15 residues. Here the CDR3 DNA reads TGCAGTGTCCCTGGGACAGTCGGTCATAATTCACCCCTCCACTTT. Translating gives CSVPGTVGHNSPLHF.

CDR3: CASSLREDRVPYEQYF. The CDR3 region has the DNA TGTGCCAGCAGCTTACGGGAGGACAGGGTCCCCTACGAGCAGTACTTC. The chain carries TRBV7-9 and TRBJ2-7, with a tentative D call TRBD1 (8 bases). Trimming cost V 2 bases and J 2 bases, with 16 bases left between them. Germline CDR1 is SEHNR and CDR2 is FQNEAQ (reference sequence). The length of the CDR3 is 16 residues.

This clonotype was found a few times. The J gene is TRBJ1-5, the V gene TRBV12-3 or TRBV12-4, with a possible D match to TRBD1 (6 bases). Deletions cut 3 bases from V and 3 bases from J, with 15 bases between. The CDR3 length is 16 residues. In nucleotides, the CDR3 is TGTGCCAGCAGTTTGGGTAACAGGGAGGCCAATCAGCCCCAGCATTTT. This gives the protein CASSLGNREANQPQHF.

This clonotype turned up a few times. The chain is built from TRBV10-3 and TRBJ1-3; D call uncertain. The CDR3 has 14 residues. Germline V gives CDR1 ENHRY, CDR2 SYGVKD. Deletions cut 3 bases from V and 0 bases from J, with 6 bases between. For the CDR3, the DNA is TGTGCCATCAGTGATTGGGGCTCTGGAAACACCATATATTTT. It encodes CAISDWGSGNTIYF.

The chain employs TRBV12-3 or TRBV12-4 and TRBJ2-7; D may match TRBD1 or TRBD2 (6 bases each). V was clipped by 0 bases and J by 0 bases, with 9 bases between them. This CDR3 region has 15 residues. The CDR3 protein is CASSLAGGRSYEQYF. The CDR3, as DNA: TGTGCCAGCAGTTTAGCGGGGGGCCGCTCCTACGAGCAGTACTTC.

The genes are TRBV28 and TRBJ1-1; 7 bases are shared with TRBD1. This CDR3 is built from 14 residues. The ends lost 3 bases at V and 6 bases at J; junction bases unmatched: 7. The germline CDR1 and CDR2 sequences are MDHEN and SYDVKM. The CDR3 loop reads CASSFPDRAAEAFF. As DNA, the CDR3 is TGTGCCAGCAGTTTCCCTGACAGGGCGGCTGAAGCTTTCTTT.

The chain carries TRBV5-1 and TRBJ1-5; D not resolved. The germline V gene encodes CDR1 SGHRS and CDR2 YFSETQ. Trimming removed 1 base at V and 5 bases at J, with 7 bases between. The CDR3 sequence is 13 residues long. The CDR3 region has the DNA TGCGCCAGCAGCTTGCGAGGGTATCAGCCCCAGCATTTT. Its protein is CASSLRGYQPQHF.

This chain connects TRBV10-3 to TRBJ2-3, with D possibly matching TRBD2 (7 bases). CDR3 length: 15 amino acids. CDR1 ENHRY and CDR2 SYGVKD come from the germline V gene. V was cut by 2 bases and J by 5 bases, with 14 bases left in between. The CDR3 bases are TGTGCCATCAGTGAGGGGGGGGCCCGGAGAGATACGCAGTATTTT. This encodes CAISEGGARRDTQYF.

This chain uses TRBV5-1 with TRBJ1-2; 10 bases match TRBD1. The V gene end was trimmed by 3 bases and the J gene end by 2 bases; junction bases not matched to a gene: 10. CDR3 length equals 17 residues. Germline lookup yields CDR1 SGHRS and CDR2 YFSETQ. The CDR3 loop reads CASSSSHPGQGNYGYTF. The CDR3 DNA reads TGCGCCAGCAGCTCGAGCCACCCGGGACAGGGGAACTATGGCTACACCTTC.

The chain couples TRBV29-1 to TRBJ2-2; 10 bases are a match to TRBD1. Losses at the gene ends were 6 bases for V and 6 bases for J; bases not matched to a gene: 7. Per the germline V gene, CDR1 is SQVTM and CDR2 is ANQGSEA. The CDR3 loop spans 14 amino acids. CDR3 nucleotides: TGCAGCGTCTCCTGGACAGGGGGTGCCGGGGAGCTGTTTTTT. It codes for CSVSWTGGAGELFF.

There are a few counts of this clonotype. The chain joins TRBV6-6 to TRBJ1-4, with D hard to call. Per the germline V gene, CDR1 is MNHNY and CDR2 is SVGAGI (reference sequence). The CDR3 contains 15 residues. With 4 bases removed from V and 5 bases from J, the gap between germline ends came to 14 bases. CDR3 in amino acids: CASSSYGALNEKLFF. The DNA for the CDR3 is TGTGCCAGCAGTTCGTATGGCGCCCTCAATGAAAAACTGTTTTTT.

The chain joins TRBV3-1 to TRBJ1-6; TRBD1 is a possible D gene (6 bases). This CDR3 is 14 amino acids long. CDR1 LGHDT and CDR2 YNNKEL come from the germline V gene (reference sequence). V dropped 7 bases and J dropped 13 bases, with 20 bases sitting between them. The CDR3 sequence: CASTLRSTGLPLHF. CDR3 in DNA: TGTGCCAGCACCTTACGCTCGACAGGTTTGCCCCTCCACTTT.

This clonotype has at least ten counts. The chain links TRBV6-6 to TRBJ1-5; D gene uncertain. V was cut by 2 bases and J by 0 bases, with 5 bases left in between. Per the germline V gene, CDR1 is MNHNY and CDR2 is SVGAGI (reference sequence). The CDR3 totals 14 residues. The CDR3 bases are TGTGCCAGCAGTTACCGGCCTAGCAATCAGCCCCAGCATTTT. Translating it yields CASSYRPSNQPQHF.

This clonotype has more than one count but fewer than ten. The rearrangement links TRBV7-2 to TRBJ1-6; TRBD1 agrees at 9 bases. Germline assignment: CDR1 SGHTA and CDR2 FQGNSA. The CDR3 is made up of 17 amino acids. V shed 0 bases, J shed 4 bases, and the junction held 4 bases outside the gene matches. CDR3 in amino acids: CASSLAEDRGYNSPLHF. In nucleotides, the CDR3 is TGTGCCAGCAGCTTAGCAGAGGACAGGGGTTATAATTCACCCCTCCACTTT.